This TCR beta chain was profiled in a study of T cell responses to AZD1222 COVID-19 vaccine. Findings of the study overall: There were repertoire samples only from the period after the peak T cell response. Among spike-specific TCRs, nearly half reportedly target unmutated variant regions. The donor group comprised mostly white British people and more females; the analysis possibly underestimated clonal diversity. Increased Spike-specific TCR breadth and depth were observed after two AZD1222 doses.

This clone was observed many times. The antigen remains unidentified. Profiling relied on immunoSEQ multiplex PCR, and the TCRdb table lists in-frame clones only, not all of them. The sample carries over 150,000 clones, about 92% recorded once. Looked up from germline, CDR1 is LGHDT and CDR2 is YNNKEL (reference sequence). Trimming removed 0 bases at V and 7 bases at J, with 15 bases between. The length of the CDR3 is 15 residues. Material: peripheral blood, obtained on day 0 of AZD1222 vaccination. The J gene is TRBJ2-5, the V gene TRBV3-1 (or the pseudogene TRBV3-2), with D possibly TRBD1 on 6 matching bases. This clonotype was sampled from an adult in good health. This CDR3 is CASSQDSLAGATQYF. CDR3 sequence (DNA): TGTGCCAGCAGCCAAGATAGCCTAGCAGGGGCGACCCAGTACTTC.